This TCR beta chain came from a study of cytomegalovirus exposure and HLA in healthy donors. This clone was detected a few times. Both 60 Vbeta primers and 13 Jbeta primers went into the PCR. Only in-frame clones appear in the TCRdb table, and some are missing; sequencing was by immunoSEQ multiplex PCR. In the table there are roughly 150,000 clones, roughly 71% of which are singletons. The V end lost 0 bases, the J end lost 1 base, and 13 bases lay between the germline ends. CDR1 is LNHNV, CDR2 YYDKDF, per germline (reference sequence). The CDR3 is 17 amino acids. The chain couples TRBV15 to TRBJ2-4, with D maybe TRBD2 (6 bases). The sequence derives from a woman aged 45-59 years in good health and CMV-seropositive. The specimen sequenced was PBMCs. CDR3 nucleotide sequence: TGTGCCACCAGCAGAGATACGGGGGTGACGGCCAAAAACATTCAGTACTTC. Amino acids: CATSRDTGVTAKNIQYF.